The 21 T cell receptor beta chains below all came from one sample that was sequenced in a study of CD4+ T cells in melanoma. Sequencing was performed with immunoSEQ multiplex PCR; in TCRdb, only in-frame clones are kept and a portion is missing. The sample shows 9,100 or so clones, about 78% of them seen only once. The sequencing sample was made of tumor tissue. These receptor sequences come from a human donor with melanoma.

This clone came up a few times. V is TRBV5-1 and J is TRBJ2-7; TRBD1 matches 7 bases. Germline assignment: CDR1 SGHRS and CDR2 YFSETQ. V was pared by 3 bases and J by 3 bases, with 6 bases of the junction left unmatched. This CDR3 has 14 residues. CDR3 coding DNA: TGCGCCAGCAGCTCCCAAGGGGGCGACTACGAGCAGTACTTC. Translating gives CASSSQGGDYEQYF.

This clone was seen a handful of times. This rearrangement joins TRBV5-1 to TRBJ1-1, with 9 bases aligning to TRBD1. The J segment lost 3 bases and the V segment lost 4 bases, leaving 10 bases of the junction unmatched. The germline V gene encodes CDR1 SGHRS and CDR2 YFSETQ. CDR3 length: 16 residues. CDR3 in DNA: TGCGCCAGCAGCCTGAGGGGGACAGGGCTTGACACTGAAGCTTTCTTT. Translation gives CASSLRGTGLDTEAFF.

The genes are TRBV30 and TRBJ1-1; 9 nucleotides match TRBD1. CDR1 and CDR2 (germline): GTSNPN, SVGIG (reference sequence). Trimming cost V 8 bases and J 2 bases; bases outside gene matches: 9. This CDR3 is built from 14 residues. CDR3 residues: CARDNRGRNTEAFF. DNA of the CDR3: TGTGCCAGAGATAACAGGGGGCGAAACACTGAAGCTTTCTTT. The full variable domain, in which reference TRBV30 and TRBJ1-1 provide the parts outside the CDR3, is SQTIHQWPATLVQPVGSPLSLECTVEGTSNPNLYWYRQAAGRGLQLLFYSVGIGQISSEVPQNLSASRPQDRQFILSSKKLLLSDSGFYLCARDNRGRNTEAFFGQGTRLTVV.

The CDR3 is CATSRVLGGNTEAFF. Here the CDR3 DNA reads TGTGCCACCAGCAGAGTTTTAGGGGGGAACACTGAAGCTTTCTTT. J is TRBJ1-1 and V is TRBV15; maybe TRBD1 (6 bases). Germline assignment: CDR1 LNHNV and CDR2 YYDKDF (reference sequence). This CDR3 is 15 amino acids long. Trimming took 1 base from V and 1 from J, leaving 10 bases between them.

This chain uses TRBV23-1 with TRBJ2-5; 7 bases agree with TRBD1. TRBV23-1 is identified as an open reading frame with a role that is uncertain. This CDR3 spans 15 amino acids. J lost 3 bases, V lost 5 bases, and 9 bases had no gene match. CDR3 amino acids: CASSSPDRKKETQYF. CDR3 DNA: TGCGCCAGCAGTTCTCCGGACAGGAAAAAAGAGACCCAGTACTTC.

The chain combines TRBV7-3 with TRBJ1-3, with D tentatively TRBD1 (5 bases). The CDR3 has 13 residues. Trimming removed 1 base from V and 7 bases from J, with 8 bases in between. Germline CDR1 and CDR2: SGHTA and FQGTGA. The CDR3 DNA reads TGTGCCAGCAGCTTAAACCGGGGGAACACCATATATTTT. This sequence encodes CASSLNRGNTIYF. The full variable domain, its missing parts supplied by reference TRBV7-3 and TRBJ1-3, is GAGVSQTPSNKVTEKGKYVELRCDPISGHTALYWYRQSLGQGPEFLIYFQGTGAADDSGLPNDRFFAVRPEGSVSTLKIQRTERGDSAVYLCASSLNRGNTIYFGEGSWLTVV.

V and J are TRBV7-3 and TRBJ2-3; D could derive from TRBD1 or TRBD2 (6 bases each). The V end lost 2 bases, the J end lost 6 bases, and 9 bases lay between the germline ends. Germline CDR1 SGHTA, CDR2 FQGTGA. The CDR3 is 13 residues long. The CDR3 nucleotides are TGTGCCAGCAGCTTATTGGGGGGCGATACGCAGTATTTT. Its protein is CASSLLGGDTQYF. The whole variable domain, remainder taken from reference TRBV7-3 and TRBJ2-3, is GAGVSQTPSNKVTEKGKYVELRCDPISGHTALYWYRQSLGQGPEFLIYFQGTGAADDSGLPNDRFFAVRPEGSVSTLKIQRTERGDSAVYLCASSLLGGDTQYFGPGTRLTVL.

The V and J genes are TRBV7-9 and TRBJ2-7; 7 bases line up with TRBD1. V was clipped by 5 bases and J by 2 bases; unmatched bases: 6. Germline CDR1 reads SEHNR; CDR2 reads FQNEAQ (reference sequence). The CDR3 covers 14 residues. The CDR3 protein is CASSPPTGTYEQYF. CDR3 bases: TGTGCCAGCAGCCCACCGACAGGGACCTACGAGCAGTACTTC.

This clone has a handful of counts. V usage is TRBV7-9 and J usage is TRBJ2-3; 11 bases match TRBD2. This CDR3 is built from 15 residues. V shed 1 base and J 4 bases; nucleotides not matched to a gene: 1. Germline CDR1 reads SEHNR; CDR2 reads FQNEAQ (reference sequence). The CDR3 DNA reads as TGTGCCAGCAGCTTAGGACTAGCGGGGTCAGATACGCAGTATTTT. It specifies CASSLGLAGSDTQYF.

The count of this clone is one. This chain connects TRBV10-3 to TRBJ1-2; D uncertain. This CDR3 is built from 13 residues. CDR1 is ENHRY, CDR2 SYGVKD, per germline. Trimming removed 4 bases at V and 2 bases at J, with 8 bases between. CDR3 residues: CAISANLNYGYTF. The CDR3 DNA sequence: TGTGCCATCAGTGCGAACTTAAACTATGGCTACACCTTC.

This rearrangement joins TRBV2 to TRBJ1-5, with D perhaps matching TRBD1 (6 bases). The CDR3 sequence is 15 residues long. The V end was cut by 6 bases, the J end by 2 bases, with 14 bases between. Germline V gene data show CDR1 as SNHLY and CDR2 as FYNNEI. As DNA, the CDR3 is TGTGCCAGCAGGGAACAGGGATGGGGCAATCAGCCCCAGCATTTT. Residues: CASREQGWGNQPQHF.

The chain couples TRBV13 to TRBJ2-3, with D tentatively TRBD1 or TRBD2 (5 bases each). Trimming shortened V by 4 bases and J by 3 bases, and 14 bases separated the two germline ends. The CDR3 spans 15 residues. Germline CDR1 and CDR2: PRHDT and FYEKMQ (reference sequence). CDR3 residues: CASSSLGAGTDTQYF. The CDR3 nucleotides read TGTGCCAGCAGCTCCCTCGGGGCTGGGACAGATACGCAGTATTTT. Filled out from reference TRBV13 and TRBJ2-3, the complete variable domain reads AAGVIQSPRHLIKEKRETATLKCYPIPRHDTVYWYQQGPGQDPQFLISFYEKMQSDKGSIPDRFSAQQFSDYHSELNMSSLELGDSALYFCASSSLGAGTDTQYFGPGTRLTVL.

This clone appeared once. V is TRBV5-6 and J is TRBJ1-1; D remains unclear. Germline V gene data show CDR1 as SGHDT and CDR2 as YYEEEE. V shed 2 bases and J shed 2 bases, with 7 bases lying between them. The CDR3 totals 13 residues. DNA of the CDR3: TGTGCCAGCAGCTTTGACATCAACACTGAAGCTTTCTTT. Its translation: CASSFDINTEAFF. Full variable domain (missing parts from reference TRBV5-6 and TRBJ1-1): DAGVTQSPTHLIKTRGQQVTLRCSPKSGHDTVSWYQQALGQGPQFIFQYYEEEERQRGNFPDRFSGHQFPNYSSELNVNALLLGDSALYLCASSFDINTEAFFGQGTRLTVV.

This clone appeared a single time. This chain connects TRBV19 to TRBJ1-1, with D unresolved. The CDR3 totals 16 residues. Germline loops: CDR1 LNHDA, CDR2 SQIVND (reference sequence). Trimming removed 6 bases from V and 1 base from J, with 18 bases in between. The CDR3 DNA reads as TGTGCCAGTAGCCCCGCGGGATCTCGGCAGAACACTGAAGCTTTCTTT. It translates to CASSPAGSRQNTEAFF.

On this clone itself: Other DNA sequences in the sample encode the same CDR3. The chain recombines TRBV2 with TRBJ1-1; D is unresolved. The CDR3 covers 11 residues. Germline V gene lookup returns CDR1 SNHLY and CDR2 FYNNEI. V lost 9 bases and J lost 1, with 6 bases in between. As DNA, the CDR3 is TGTGCCAGACAGTCGAACACTGAAGCTTTCTTT. This codes for CARQSNTEAFF.

This chain connects TRBV6-1 to TRBJ1-1; D possibly corresponds to TRBD1 (5 bases). Germline V gene lookup returns CDR1 MNHNS and CDR2 SASEGT. The CDR3 loop spans 15 amino acids. V was clipped by 6 bases and J by 2 bases, with 16 bases between them. The CDR3 is CASRVGGFGNTEAFF. DNA for the CDR3: TGTGCCAGCAGGGTGGGGGGTTTTGGTAACACTGAAGCTTTCTTT.

V usage is TRBV30 and J usage is TRBJ1-6; 10 positions agree with TRBD1. The trim removed 3 bases at V and 11 bases at J, leaving 7 bases unmatched. Germline CDR1 is GTSNPN and CDR2 is SVGIG (reference sequence). The CDR3 runs 14 residues. The CDR3 DNA reads TGTGCCTGGAGCCGGGGACAGGGGCGGACACCCCTCCACTTT. This translates into CAWSRGQGRTPLHF.

The chain carries TRBV2 and TRBJ2-1, with 7 bases that match TRBD2. CDR1 and CDR2 from the germline V gene are SNHLY and FYNNEI. The CDR3 is 13 amino acids. J lost 6 bases, V lost 8 bases, and 7 bases had no gene match. The CDR3: CASLERGTNEQFF. Here the CDR3 DNA reads TGTGCCAGCCTAGAGCGGGGCACCAATGAGCAGTTCTTC.

Judged by abundance, this clone is large. The gene calls are TRBV29-1 and TRBJ1-1, with D possibly TRBD1 on 6 matching bases. Deletions cut 5 bases from V and 3 bases from J, with 13 bases between. The CDR3 loop spans 13 amino acids. Germline CDR1 is SQVTM and CDR2 is ANQGSEA. CDR3 sequence (DNA): TGCAGCGTTCCGAGGGGGGGGTACACTGAAGCTTTCTTT. Its translation is CSVPRGGYTEAFF.

CDR3 sequence (DNA): TGTGCCAGCAGCCCCAGACAGGGCGGCTCCTTGTTCGAGCAGTACTTC. Its translation is CASSPRQGGSLFEQYF. The chain links TRBV5-4 to TRBJ2-7, with TRBD1 matching 7 bases. Trimming removed 4 bases from V and 6 bases from J; junction bases left unmatched: 16. The germline gives CDR1 SGHNT, CDR2 YYREEE (reference sequence). This CDR3 is built from 16 residues.

The chain couples TRBV4-1 to TRBJ1-2; 10 bases line up with TRBD1. Germline values: CDR1 MGHRA, CDR2 YSYEKL. The CDR3 is 15 residues long. The trim removed 3 bases at V and 6 bases at J, leaving 7 bases unmatched. The CDR3 DNA is TGCGCCAGCAGCCAGGCCCCAGACAGGGGGCATGGCTACACCTTC. Its protein is CASSQAPDRGHGYTF.